Here is one T cell receptor (beta chain) with its context. As yet, its antigen is unknown. J gave up 3 bases and V 8 bases, and 7 bases lay outside the gene matches. The germline gives CDR1 SGHAT, CDR2 FQNNGV. CDR3 length: 13 amino acids. The protocol was immunoSEQ multiplex PCR, while the TCRdb copy is restricted to in-frame clones and leaves out a portion. Of 450,000 to 600,000 clones detected, 79% appear once; the ten largest clones hold over 10%. This entry belongs to a study of shared clonotypes between healthy human individuals. General study results and limits: An anticipated effect of sequencing depth on clonotype sharing among donors was recognized. Researchers sampled blood only, noting tissue repertoires likely differ.

V is TRBV11-2 and J is TRBJ2-7; 7 bases match TRBD1. The sequence was obtained from a woman aged 35 to 49 in good health. Some clones in this sample may be carry-over from other donors' samples. Material: PBMCs. The CDR3: CASSRTGIYEQYF. In DNA form, the CDR3 reads TGTGCCAGCTCGCGGACAGGAATCTACGAGCAGTACTTC.